The clone carrying this T cell receptor beta chain showed up just a few times. Original analysis: How many nucleated cells were present was estimated from reference gene primer amplification. Profiling relied on immunoSEQ multiplex PCR, and the TCRdb table lists in-frame clones only, not all of them. V, J and clone size are those of that table, while D and trimming were read from the DNA. The sample yields about 190,000 clones, 84% seen once. Germline CDR1 reads SGHRS; CDR2 reads YFSETQ. V lost 0 bases and J lost 4, with 15 bases in between. This CDR3 region has 16 residues. This sample was included in a study of blood T cell repertoires in COVID-19. Background on the study: Specimens from acute and convalescent COVID-19 originated in the United States, Italy and Spain. Sources were T cells, B-cell-depleted T cells, or PBMCs; the material itself was cDNA or gDNA.

The sequence was collected from a human donor in a cohort sampled during active COVID-19. The sample was peripheral blood. The chain joins TRBV5-1 to TRBJ2-3, with D possibly TRBD2 on 6 matching bases. The CDR3 loop reads CASSLVGTAGSDTQYF. DNA for the CDR3: TGCGCCAGCAGCTTGGTCGGGACGGCGGGATCAGATACGCAGTATTTT.